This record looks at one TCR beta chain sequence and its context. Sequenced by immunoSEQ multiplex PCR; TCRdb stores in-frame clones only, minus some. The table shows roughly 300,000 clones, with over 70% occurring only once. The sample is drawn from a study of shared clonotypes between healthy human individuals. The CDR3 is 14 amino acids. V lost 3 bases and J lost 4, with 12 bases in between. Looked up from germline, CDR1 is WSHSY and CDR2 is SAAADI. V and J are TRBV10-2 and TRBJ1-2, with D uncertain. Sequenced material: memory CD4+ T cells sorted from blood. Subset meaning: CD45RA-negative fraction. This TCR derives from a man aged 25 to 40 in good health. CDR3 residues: CASSDIERIYGYTF. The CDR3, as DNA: TGCGCCAGCAGTGATATAGAGCGCATCTATGGCTACACCTTC.